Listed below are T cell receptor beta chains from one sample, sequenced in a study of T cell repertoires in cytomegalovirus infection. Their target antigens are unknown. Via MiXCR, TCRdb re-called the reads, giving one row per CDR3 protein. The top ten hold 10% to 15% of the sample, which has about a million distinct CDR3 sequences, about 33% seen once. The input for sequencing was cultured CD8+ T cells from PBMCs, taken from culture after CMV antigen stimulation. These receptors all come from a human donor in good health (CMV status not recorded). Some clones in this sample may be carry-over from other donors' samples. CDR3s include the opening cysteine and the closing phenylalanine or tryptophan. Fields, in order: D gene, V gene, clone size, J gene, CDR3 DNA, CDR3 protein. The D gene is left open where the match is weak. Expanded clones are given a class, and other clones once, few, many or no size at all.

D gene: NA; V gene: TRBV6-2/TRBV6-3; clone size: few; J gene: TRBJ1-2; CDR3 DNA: TGTGCCAGCAGTACGGGCAGCCCCTATGGCTACACCTTC; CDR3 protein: CASSTGSPYGYTF
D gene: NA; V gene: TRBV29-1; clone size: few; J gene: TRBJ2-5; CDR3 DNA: TGCAGCGTTGAAATAGGGGGGCGATATCAGCAAGAGGCCCAGTACTTC; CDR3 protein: CSVEIGGRYQQEAQYF
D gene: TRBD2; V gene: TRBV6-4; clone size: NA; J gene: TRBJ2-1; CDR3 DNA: TGTGCCAGCAGTGACTCTTCTAGCGGGGGTTTCAATGAGCAGTTCTTC; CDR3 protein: CASSDSSSGGFNEQFF
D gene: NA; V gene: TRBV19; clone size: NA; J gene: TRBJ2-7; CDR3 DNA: TGTGCCAGTAGTATAGGACAGATGACCTACGAGCAGTACTTC; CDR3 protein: CASSIGQMTYEQYF
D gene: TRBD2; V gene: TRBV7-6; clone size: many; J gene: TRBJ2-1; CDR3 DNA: TGTGCCAGCAGCCGAGACCCGACTAGCGGGGTGGAAGGCTATGAGCAGTTCTTC; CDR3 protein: CASSRDPTSGVEGYEQFF
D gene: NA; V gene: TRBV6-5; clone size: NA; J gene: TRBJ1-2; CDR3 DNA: TGTGCCAGCAGGTCGCAGGGGATGCTAGATGGCTACACCTTC; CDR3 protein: CASRSQGMLDGYTF
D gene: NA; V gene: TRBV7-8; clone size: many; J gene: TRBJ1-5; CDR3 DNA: TGTGCCAGCAGCTCGGACAGCTATAGCAATCAGCCCCAGCATTTT; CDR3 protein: CASSSDSYSNQPQHF
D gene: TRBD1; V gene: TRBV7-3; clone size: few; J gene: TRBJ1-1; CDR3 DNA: TGTGCCAGCAGCTTATTCGGACAGGGGAACACTGAAGCTTTCTTT; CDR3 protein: CASSLFGQGNTEAFF
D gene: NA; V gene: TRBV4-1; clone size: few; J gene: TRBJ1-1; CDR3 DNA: TGCGCCAGCAGCCCATACTCGGACGGGAACACTGAAGCTTTCTTT; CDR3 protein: CASSPYSDGNTEAFF
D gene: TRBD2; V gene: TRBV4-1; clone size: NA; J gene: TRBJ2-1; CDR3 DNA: TGCGCCAGCAGCTTCGGACTAGCGGGGGGCGTGAATGAGCAGTTCTTC; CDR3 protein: CASSFGLAGGVNEQFF
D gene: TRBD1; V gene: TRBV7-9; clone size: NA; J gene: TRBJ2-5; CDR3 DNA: TGTGCCAGCAGCTCGGACAGGGAAGTCGAGACCCAGTACTTC; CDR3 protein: CASSSDREVETQYF
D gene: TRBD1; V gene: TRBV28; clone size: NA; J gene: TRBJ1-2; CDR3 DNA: TGTGCCAGCAGTGAGACAGGGTCGTTTGGCTACACCTTC; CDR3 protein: CASSETGSFGYTF
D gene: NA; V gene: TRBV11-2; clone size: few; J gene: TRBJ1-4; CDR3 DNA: TGTGCCAGCAGCCCGACCCAGGGGCCCACTCCGGGGAAACTGTTTTTT; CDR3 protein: CASSPTQGPTPGKLFF
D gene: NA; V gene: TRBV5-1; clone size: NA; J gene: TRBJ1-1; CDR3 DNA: TGCGCCAGCAGCTTGACCCAGGGTATGAACACTGAAGCTTTCTTT; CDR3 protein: CASSLTQGMNTEAFF